Listed below are T cell receptor beta chains from one sample, sequenced in a study of blood T cell repertoires in COVID-19. Sequenced by immunoSEQ multiplex PCR; TCRdb stores in-frame clones only, minus some. Of some 150,000 clones listed, approximately 84% are singletons. The sequenced sample consisted of peripheral blood. Every receptor here comes from a woman aged 60-75 years with acute or convalescent COVID-19. The CDR3 runs from the conserved cysteine through the conserved F or W.

TRBV7-9	TRBJ1-1	CASSLSLVEAFF
TRBV10-3	TRBJ2-3	CAISDAGGSTDTQYF
TRBV4-1	TRBJ1-2	CASSSPVRGAQGYTF
TRBV27	TRBJ2-1	CASSAGLAGVEQFF
TRBV6-5	TRBJ1-1	CASSNGGFEAFF
TRBV6-1	TRBJ1-3	CASSEAPSGGNTIYF
TRBV28	TRBJ2-7	CASSLMGQGGTYEQYF
TRBV10-3	TRBJ1-1	CAIRGGELNTEAFF
TRBV28	TRBJ2-1	CASRVAGGQHNEQFF
TRBV19	TRBJ1-2	CASTYRADYGYTF
TRBV3-1/TRBV3-2	TRBJ2-6	CASSLHTYSGANVLTF
TRBV11-3	TRBJ1-1	CASSLGGNTEAFF
TRBV3-1/TRBV3-2	TRBJ1-3	CASSHRSSGNTIYF
TRBV19	TRBJ2-5	CATQREFGETQYF
TRBV30	TRBJ2-2	CAWSVPGTYTGELFF
TRBV13	TRBJ2-5	CASSLASAGRQETQYF
TRBV28	TRBJ1-5	CASSLPAGVRNQPQHF